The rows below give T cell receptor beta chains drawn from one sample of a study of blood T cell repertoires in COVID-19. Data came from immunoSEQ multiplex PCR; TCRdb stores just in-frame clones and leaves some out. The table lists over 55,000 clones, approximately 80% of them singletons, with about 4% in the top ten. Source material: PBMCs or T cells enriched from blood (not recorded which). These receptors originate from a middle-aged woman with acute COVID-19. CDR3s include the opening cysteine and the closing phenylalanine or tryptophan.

CDR3 protein: CASSPGGAGDITDTQYF
J gene: TRBJ2-3
V gene: TRBV19

CDR3 protein: CASDTYGGMGSPLHF
J gene: TRBJ1-6
V gene: TRBV6-5

CDR3 protein: CASSKWTGGWPQHF
J gene: TRBJ1-5
V gene: TRBV21-1

CDR3 protein: CASSEALPGGIGSPLHF
J gene: TRBJ1-6
V gene: TRBV2

CDR3 protein: CASSLAGQGLSGANVLTF
J gene: TRBJ2-6
V gene: TRBV5-1

CDR3 protein: CASSYSGTHSGTRSYNEQFF
J gene: TRBJ2-1
V gene: TRBV6-2/TRBV6-3

CDR3 protein: CATSGRILADTQYF
J gene: TRBJ2-3
V gene: TRBV15

CDR3 protein: CASDPRGQGWTQYF
J gene: TRBJ2-5
V gene: TRBV2

CDR3 protein: CASSTTRADTQYF
J gene: TRBJ2-3
V gene: TRBV27

CDR3 protein: CASSYLQDGGYTF
J gene: TRBJ1-2
V gene: TRBV6-6

CDR3 protein: CASSQAPGVGANVLTF
J gene: TRBJ2-6
V gene: TRBV4-1

CDR3 protein: CASSGQGDPWEQYF
J gene: TRBJ2-7
V gene: TRBV18

CDR3 protein: CASSYTGEQGGETQYF
J gene: TRBJ2-5
V gene: TRBV6-5

CDR3 protein: CASKGLFEGDQPQHF
J gene: TRBJ1-5
V gene: TRBV19

CDR3 protein: CASSITGFATNEKLFF
J gene: TRBJ1-4
V gene: TRBV19

CDR3 protein: CASSLPGASTDTQYF
J gene: TRBJ2-3
V gene: TRBV5-1

CDR3 protein: CASSPVGGFSPLHF
J gene: TRBJ1-6
V gene: TRBV14

CDR3 protein: CSAKGEETQYF
J gene: TRBJ2-5
V gene: TRBV20-1

CDR3 protein: CASRLQGDSNYGYTF
J gene: TRBJ1-2
V gene: TRBV28

CDR3 protein: CASSPYYSSTEAFF
J gene: TRBJ1-1
V gene: TRBV5-6

CDR3 protein: CASSLRQVEAFF
J gene: TRBJ1-1
V gene: TRBV12-3/TRBV12-4

CDR3 protein: CASSLEGGAGTDTQYF
J gene: TRBJ2-3
V gene: TRBV11-2

CDR3 protein: CSVVESQAKNIQYF
J gene: TRBJ2-4
V gene: TRBV29-1

CDR3 protein: CASSIGTGGGTDTQYF
J gene: TRBJ2-3
V gene: TRBV19

CDR3 protein: CSVEPQGTAFF
J gene: TRBJ1-1
V gene: TRBV29-1

CDR3 protein: CASSSPYTDTQYF
J gene: TRBJ2-3
V gene: TRBV6-5

CDR3 protein: CASRPGGLTDTQYF
J gene: TRBJ2-3
V gene: TRBV5-4

CDR3 protein: CASSPAGEPKNIQYF
J gene: TRBJ2-4
V gene: TRBV19

CDR3 protein: CASAGLAGLQETQYF
J gene: TRBJ2-5
V gene: TRBV5-1

CDR3 protein: CATRTTANTEAFF
J gene: TRBJ1-1
V gene: TRBV24-1

CDR3 protein: CASKGLVHTGELFF
J gene: TRBJ2-2
V gene: TRBV5-1

CDR3 protein: CASSAQAGGYTDTQYF
J gene: TRBJ2-3
V gene: TRBV5-1

CDR3 protein: CASSLASGHNQPQHF
J gene: TRBJ1-5
V gene: TRBV5-1

CDR3 protein: CATSSQNYGYTF
J gene: TRBJ1-2
V gene: TRBV15

CDR3 protein: CASSPRTGEDSPLHF
J gene: TRBJ1-6
V gene: TRBV18

CDR3 protein: CASSKYNEGTEAFF
J gene: TRBJ1-1
V gene: TRBV5-6

CDR3 protein: CASSIGGGSYGYTF
J gene: TRBJ1-2
V gene: TRBV28

CDR3 protein: CASKETSGRGLGVFYNEQFF
J gene: TRBJ2-1
V gene: TRBV27

CDR3 protein: CASRDRGPANYGYTF
J gene: TRBJ1-2
V gene: TRBV6-5

CDR3 protein: CASRVRQGGTGELFF
J gene: TRBJ2-2
V gene: TRBV27

CDR3 protein: CASSREGGADTQYF
J gene: TRBJ2-3
V gene: TRBV18

CDR3 protein: CASSLDSVSTDTQYF
J gene: TRBJ2-3
V gene: TRBV5-4

CDR3 protein: CSVLMGGNTEAFF
J gene: TRBJ1-1
V gene: TRBV29-1

CDR3 protein: CASSPSGNQPQHF
J gene: TRBJ1-5
V gene: TRBV6-5

CDR3 protein: CASSVAGYPSSGANVLTF
J gene: TRBJ2-6
V gene: TRBV6-1

CDR3 protein: CASSSGTGGLSTEAFF
J gene: TRBJ1-1
V gene: TRBV5-4

CDR3 protein: CASSLPLAGSDTGELFF
J gene: TRBJ2-2
V gene: TRBV3-1/TRBV3-2

CDR3 protein: CASSLGSGMGTEAFF
J gene: TRBJ1-1
V gene: TRBV19

CDR3 protein: CASSLPPLQGAGIDQPQHF
J gene: TRBJ1-5
V gene: TRBV9

CDR3 protein: CASSLAGGISETQYF
J gene: TRBJ2-5
V gene: TRBV5-4

CDR3 protein: CSVEGGLAGGLSYNEQFF
J gene: TRBJ2-1
V gene: TRBV29-1

CDR3 protein: CASSHYRGSSYNSPLHF
J gene: TRBJ1-6
V gene: TRBV28